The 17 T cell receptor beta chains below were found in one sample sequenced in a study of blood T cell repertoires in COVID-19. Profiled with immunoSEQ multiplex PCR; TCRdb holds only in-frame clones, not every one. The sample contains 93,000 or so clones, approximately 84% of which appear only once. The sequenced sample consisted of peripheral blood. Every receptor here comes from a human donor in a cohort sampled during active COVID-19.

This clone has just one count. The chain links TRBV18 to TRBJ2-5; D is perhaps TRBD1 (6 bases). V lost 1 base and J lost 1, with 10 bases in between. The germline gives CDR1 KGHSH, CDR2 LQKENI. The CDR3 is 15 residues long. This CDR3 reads CASSPRGTTQETQYF. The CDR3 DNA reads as TGTGCCAGCTCACCACGGGGGACAACCCAAGAGACCCAGTACTTC. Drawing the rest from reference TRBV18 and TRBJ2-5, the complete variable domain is NAGVMQNPRHLVRRRGQEARLRCSPMKGHSHVYWYRQLPEEGLKFMVYLQKENIIDESGMPKERFSAEFPKEGPSILRIQQVVRGDSAAYFCASSPRGTTQETQYFGPGTRLLVL.

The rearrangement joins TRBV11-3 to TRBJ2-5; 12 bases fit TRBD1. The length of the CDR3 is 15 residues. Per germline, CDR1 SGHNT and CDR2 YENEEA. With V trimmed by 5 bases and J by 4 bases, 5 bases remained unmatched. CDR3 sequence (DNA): TGTGCCAGCAGCCTGGGACAGGGGGCGCCAGAGACCCAGTACTTC. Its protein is CASSLGQGAPETQYF.

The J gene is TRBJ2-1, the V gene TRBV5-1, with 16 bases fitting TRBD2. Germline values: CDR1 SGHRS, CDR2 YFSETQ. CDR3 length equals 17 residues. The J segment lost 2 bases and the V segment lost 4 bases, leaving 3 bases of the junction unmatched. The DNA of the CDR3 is TGCGCCAGCAGCGTTGGGACTAGCGGGGGGGCCTACAATGAGCAGTTCTTC. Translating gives CASSVGTSGGAYNEQFF. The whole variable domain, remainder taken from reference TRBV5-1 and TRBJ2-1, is KAGVTQTPRYLIKTRGQQVTLSCSPISGHRSVSWYQQTPGQGLQFLFEYFSETQRNKGNFPGRFSGRQFSNSRSEMNVSTLELGDSALYLCASSVGTSGGAYNEQFFGPGTRLTVL.

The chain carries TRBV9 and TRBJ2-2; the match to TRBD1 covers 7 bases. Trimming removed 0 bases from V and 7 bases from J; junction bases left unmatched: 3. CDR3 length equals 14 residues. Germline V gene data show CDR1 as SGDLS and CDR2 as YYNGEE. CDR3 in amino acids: CASSVGQGNGELFF. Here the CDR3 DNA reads TGTGCCAGCAGCGTAGGACAGGGAAACGGGGAGCTGTTTTTT.

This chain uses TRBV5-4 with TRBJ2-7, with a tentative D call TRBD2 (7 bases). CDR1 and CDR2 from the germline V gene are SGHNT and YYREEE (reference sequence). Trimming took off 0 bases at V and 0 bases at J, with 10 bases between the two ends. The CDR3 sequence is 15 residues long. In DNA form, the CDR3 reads TGTGCCAGCAGCTTGGCGGGGGGCGGCTCCTACGAGCAGTACTTC. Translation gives CASSLAGGGSYEQYF.

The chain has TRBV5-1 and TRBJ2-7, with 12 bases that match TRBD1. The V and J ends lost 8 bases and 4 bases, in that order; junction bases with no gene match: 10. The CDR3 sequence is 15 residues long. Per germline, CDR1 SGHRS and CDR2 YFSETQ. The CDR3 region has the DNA TGCGCCAGTTCCTCCCCGGGACAGGGGGCATACGAGCAGTACTTC. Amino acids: CASSSPGQGAYEQYF.

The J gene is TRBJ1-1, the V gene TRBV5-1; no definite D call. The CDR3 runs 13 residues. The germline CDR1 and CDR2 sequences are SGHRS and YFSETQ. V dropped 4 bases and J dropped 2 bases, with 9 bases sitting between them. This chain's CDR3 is CASSQNGNTEAFF. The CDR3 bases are TGCGCCAGCAGCCAGAATGGCAACACTGAAGCTTTCTTT.

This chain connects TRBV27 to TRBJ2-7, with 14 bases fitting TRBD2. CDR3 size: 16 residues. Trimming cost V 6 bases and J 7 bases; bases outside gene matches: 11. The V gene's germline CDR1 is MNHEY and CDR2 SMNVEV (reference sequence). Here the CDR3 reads CASSRTTSGRVGEQYF. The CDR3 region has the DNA TGTGCCAGCAGCCGGACGACTAGCGGGAGGGTGGGGGAGCAGTACTTC.

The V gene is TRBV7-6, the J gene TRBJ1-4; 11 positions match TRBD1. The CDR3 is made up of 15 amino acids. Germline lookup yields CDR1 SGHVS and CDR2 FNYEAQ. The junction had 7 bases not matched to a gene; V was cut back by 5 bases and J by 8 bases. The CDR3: CASSQPGTGGEKLFF. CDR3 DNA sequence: TGTGCCAGCAGCCAGCCCGGGACAGGGGGGGAAAAACTGTTTTTT.

The CDR3 DNA reads TGTGCCAGCGAGGGACAGGGGAACACTGAAGCTTTCTTT. Amino acids: CASEGQGNTEAFF. V usage is TRBV2 and J usage is TRBJ1-1, with 9 bases matching TRBD1. Germline V lookup: CDR1 SNHLY, CDR2 FYNNEI. The trim removed 8 bases at V and 1 base at J, leaving 2 bases unmatched. The CDR3 has 13 amino acids.

Here the CDR3 DNA reads TGTGCCAGCAGTGAAGCGCGACAGCCCTGGGAGTTCTTC. It specifies CASSEARQPWEFF. This sequence joins TRBV6-1 and TRBJ2-1, with D possibly matching TRBD1 (5 bases). The germline CDR1 and CDR2 sequences are MNHNS and SASEGT. V lost 0 bases to trimming and J lost 14 bases, with 14 bases between them. This CDR3 contains 13 residues.

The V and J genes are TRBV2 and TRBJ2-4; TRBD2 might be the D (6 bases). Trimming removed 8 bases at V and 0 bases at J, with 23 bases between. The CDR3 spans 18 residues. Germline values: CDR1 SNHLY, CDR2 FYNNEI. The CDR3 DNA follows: TGTGCCAGCGTAAGGGACTTCCCCACCGAGCTAGCCAAAAACATTCAGTACTTC. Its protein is CASVRDFPTELAKNIQYF.

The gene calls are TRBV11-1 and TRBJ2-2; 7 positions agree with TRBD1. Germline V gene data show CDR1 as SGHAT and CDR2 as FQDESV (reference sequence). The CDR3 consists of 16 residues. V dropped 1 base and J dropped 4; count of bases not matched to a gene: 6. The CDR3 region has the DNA TGTGCCAGCAGCTTAGTTTCACAGGGGAGCACCGGGGAGCTGTTTTTT. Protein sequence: CASSLVSQGSTGELFF.

The CDR3 nucleotides are TGTGCCAGCAGTGAGACACCCAGGGAGACCCAGTACTTC. It yields the protein CASSETPRETQYF. This sequence joins TRBV6-1 and TRBJ2-5; D is ambiguous. The V end lost 3 bases, the J end lost 5 bases, and 10 bases lay between the germline ends. The V gene's germline CDR1 is MNHNS and CDR2 SASEGT. The CDR3 length is 13 residues.

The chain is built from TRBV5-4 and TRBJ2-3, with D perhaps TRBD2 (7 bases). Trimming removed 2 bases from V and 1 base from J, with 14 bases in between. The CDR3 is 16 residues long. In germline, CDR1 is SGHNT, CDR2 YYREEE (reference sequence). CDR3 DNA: TGTGCCAGCAGCTTCCCCGAGGGGGGGGGCACAGATACGCAGTATTTT. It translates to CASSFPEGGGTDTQYF.

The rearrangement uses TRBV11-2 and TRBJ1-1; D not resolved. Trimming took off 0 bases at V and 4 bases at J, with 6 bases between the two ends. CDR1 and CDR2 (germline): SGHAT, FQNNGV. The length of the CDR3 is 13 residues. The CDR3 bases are TGTGCCAGCAGCTTAGAGTCCGGCACTGAAGCTTTCTTT. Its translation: CASSLESGTEAFF. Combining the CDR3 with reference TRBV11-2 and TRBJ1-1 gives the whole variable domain EAGVAQSPRYKIIEKRQSVAFWCNPISGHATLYWYQQILGQGPKLLIQFQNNGVVDDSQLPKDRFSAERLKGVDSTLKIQPAKLEDSAVYLCASSLESGTEAFFGQGTRLTVV.

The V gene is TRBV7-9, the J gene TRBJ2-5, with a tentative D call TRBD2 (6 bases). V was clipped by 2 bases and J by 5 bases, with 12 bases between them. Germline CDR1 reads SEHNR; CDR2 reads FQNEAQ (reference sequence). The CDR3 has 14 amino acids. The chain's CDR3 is CASSLPGSAETQYF. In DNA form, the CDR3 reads TGTGCCAGCAGCTTACCCGGGAGCGCTGAGACCCAGTACTTC.